Included here is one TCR beta chain sequence, with context. Trimming cost V 7 bases and J 1 base, with 10 bases left between them. Germline CDR1 and CDR2: MNHEY and SMNVEV (reference sequence). The CDR3 extends over 14 amino acids. The data were obtained in a study of blood T cell repertoires in COVID-19. Background on the study: The study drew acute and convalescent COVID-19 samples from the United States, Italy and Spain. T cells, B-cell-depleted T cells, or PBMCs supplied cDNA or gDNA.

Sequenced by immunoSEQ multiplex PCR; TCRdb stores in-frame clones only, minus some. The table records approximately 80,000 clones, approximately 82% of them present only once. The sequence came from a man aged 60 to 69 with acute or convalescent COVID-19. The J gene is TRBJ2-2, the V gene TRBV27; TRBD1 might be the D (6 bases). The sequenced sample consisted of peripheral blood. The CDR3 DNA sequence: TGTGCCAGCAAAGGGACAAGGAACACCGGGGAGCTGTTTTTT. Its translation is CASKGTRNTGELFF.